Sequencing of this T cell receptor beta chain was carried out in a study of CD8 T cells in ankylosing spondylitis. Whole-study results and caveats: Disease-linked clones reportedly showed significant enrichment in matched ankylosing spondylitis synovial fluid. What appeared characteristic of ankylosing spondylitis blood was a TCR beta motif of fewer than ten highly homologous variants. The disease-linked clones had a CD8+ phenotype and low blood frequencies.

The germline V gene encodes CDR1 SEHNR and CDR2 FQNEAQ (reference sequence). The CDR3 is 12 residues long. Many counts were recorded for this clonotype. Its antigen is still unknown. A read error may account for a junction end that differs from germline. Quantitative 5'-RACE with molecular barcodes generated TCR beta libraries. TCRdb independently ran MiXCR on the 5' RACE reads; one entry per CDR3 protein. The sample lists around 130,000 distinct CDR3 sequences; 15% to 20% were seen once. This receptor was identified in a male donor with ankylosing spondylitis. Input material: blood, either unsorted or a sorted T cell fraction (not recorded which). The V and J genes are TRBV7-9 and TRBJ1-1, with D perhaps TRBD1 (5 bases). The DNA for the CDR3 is TGTGCCGGCAGGGCAACTAACACTGAAGCTTTCTTT. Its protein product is CAGRATNTEAFF.